Below, 26 T cell receptor beta chains from the same sample are listed, as sequenced in a study of T cells in Graves' hyperthyroidism and ophthalmopathy. Amplified TCR beta CDR3 regions derived from RNA transcripts. RT-PCR in the first round (using the HTBI primer set) targeted the TCR CDR3. TCRdb redid the calling of the multiplex PCR reads with MiXCR, one entry per CDR3 protein. Of around 400,000 distinct CDR3 sequences detected, approximately 25% appear once; the ten largest clones hold roughly 80%. The specimen was blood. All receptors come from a middle-aged man with Graves' hyperthyroidism.

This clonotype has at least ten counts. The gene calls are TRBV11-3 and TRBJ2-7; 10 nucleotides line up with TRBD2. J was trimmed by 5 bases and V by 1 base; bases with no gene match: 5. Germline V gives CDR1 SGHNT, CDR2 YENEEA. The CDR3 has 15 residues. The CDR3 nucleotides are TGTGCCAGCAGCTTAGGGGGACTAGCGTCCCACGAGCAGTACTTC. Translated, it gives CASSLGGLASHEQYF.

This clonotype was counted once. The chain joins TRBV7-9 to TRBJ1-1; the D is unclear. The V gene lost 5 bases and the J gene lost 7 bases, with 11 bases spanning the gap. Germline V gives CDR1 SEHNR, CDR2 FQNEAQ (reference sequence). The CDR3 loop spans 12 amino acids. This CDR3 is CASSPQDREAFF. CDR3 coding DNA: TGTGCCAGCAGCCCTCAGGACCGTGAAGCTTTCTTT.

At least ten counts were recorded for this clonotype. The J gene is TRBJ1-1, the V gene TRBV27; D uncertain. The ends were cut back, 4 bases at V and 0 bases at J, with 12 bases in the middle. This CDR3 has 15 amino acids. The V gene's germline CDR1 is MNHEY and CDR2 SMNVEV (reference sequence). The CDR3 loop is CASSYSLQLNTEAFF. The CDR3 DNA reads TGTGCCAGCAGTTATTCACTACAGCTGAACACTGAAGCTTTCTTT.

The chain is built from TRBV6-1 and TRBJ1-5; unclear D gene. Trimming left V 0 bases short and J 7 bases short, with 10 bases between. The germline V gene encodes CDR1 MNHNS and CDR2 SASEGT. The CDR3 sequence is 14 residues long. The CDR3 spells CASSEAGGQQPQHF. CDR3 DNA sequence: TGTGCCAGCAGTGAAGCGGGTGGTCAACAGCCCCAGCATTTT.

This clonotype turned up a few times. The chain couples TRBV20-1 to TRBJ2-1; a possible D gene is TRBD2 (6 bases). The CDR3 has 17 amino acids. Germline V CDR1 and CDR2: DFQATT, SNEGSKA (reference sequence). Trimming left V 0 bases short and J 5 bases short, with 20 bases between. The CDR3 loop reads CSARDGSGFGSHNEQFF. The CDR3 DNA sequence: TGCAGTGCTAGAGACGGGAGTGGATTTGGGTCCCACAATGAGCAGTTCTTC.

The chain joins TRBV6-2 or TRBV6-3 to TRBJ2-5; TRBD2 might be the D (6 bases). There are 12 residues in the CDR3. CDR1 and CDR2 from the germline V gene are MNHEY and SVGEGT. The V end was cut by 7 bases, the J end by 4 bases, with 10 bases between. CDR3 region: CASKEGTETQYF. CDR3 nucleotides: TGTGCCAGCAAGGAGGGGACAGAGACCCAGTACTTC.

This clonotype was counted a few times. This rearrangement joins TRBV5-1 to TRBJ2-7, with 7 bases matching TRBD2. CDR1 SGHRS and CDR2 YFSETQ come from the germline V gene. The V and J ends lost 5 bases and 2 bases, in that order; junction bases with no gene match: 7. The length of the CDR3 is 14 residues. CDR3 amino acids: CASRRTGGPYEQYF. The CDR3 DNA is TGCGCCAGCAGGCGGACGGGAGGCCCCTACGAGCAGTACTTC.

This clonotype was counted ten times or more. The chain links TRBV6-2 or TRBV6-3 to TRBJ1-1; 8 bases are a match to TRBD1. CDR3 length: 18 amino acids. V lost 2 bases, J lost 5 bases, and 16 bases stayed unmatched. Germline lookup yields CDR1 MNHEY and CDR2 SVGEGT. The CDR3 sequence: CASSYDAGRGQWGTEAFF. DNA of the CDR3: TGTGCCAGCAGTTACGATGCAGGCAGGGGGCAGTGGGGAACTGAAGCTTTCTTT.

V gene TRBV25-1 combines with J gene TRBJ2-1; tentatively, D is TRBD1 (5 bases). The germline CDR1 and CDR2 sequences are MGHDK and SYGVNS. V lost 2 bases and J lost 7, with 12 bases in between. The CDR3 is 14 amino acids. The CDR3 loop is CASSEIRVGNEQFF. The CDR3 nucleotides read TGTGCCAGCAGTGAAATCAGGGTGGGGAATGAGCAGTTCTTC.

This clonotype appeared a single time. The rearrangement joins TRBV6-1 to TRBJ1-2; maybe TRBD1 (5 bases). Germline assignment: CDR1 MNHNS and CDR2 SASEGT. Trimming removed 10 bases from V and 8 bases from J, with 17 bases in between. This CDR3 region has 12 residues. The CDR3 here is CAISRGTGGYTF. The DNA for the CDR3 is TGTGCCATCTCACGAGGGACCGGAGGCTACACCTTC.

This clonotype was detected many times. The chain recombines TRBV7-3 with TRBJ2-1, with TRBD2 matching over 15 bases. The length of the CDR3 is 15 residues. V lost 8 bases, J lost 3 bases, and 2 bases stayed unmatched. Germline CDR1 SGHTA, CDR2 FQGTGA. DNA of the CDR3: TGTGCCAGCGGACTAGCGGGAGGGATCTACAATGAGCAGTTCTTC. Residues: CASGLAGGIYNEQFF.

The chain couples TRBV12-3 or TRBV12-4 to TRBJ2-2, with 7 bases that match TRBD2. The CDR3 spans 18 residues. Germline trimming cut 3 bases from V and 2 bases from J; bases unmatched to any gene: 12. The CDR3 sequence: CASSFRTGGLLNTGELFF. The CDR3 region has the DNA TGTGCCAGCAGTTTTAGGACGGGAGGACTCCTTAACACCGGGGAGCTGTTTTTT.

The chain is built from TRBV5-1 and TRBJ2-5, with 9 bases matching TRBD1. Germline CDR1 SGHRS, CDR2 YFSETQ. This CDR3 has 13 residues. The J segment lost 5 bases and the V segment lost 3 bases, leaving 2 bases of the junction unmatched. This chain's CDR3 is CASSSGTGETQYF. In nucleotides, the CDR3 is TGCGCCAGCAGCTCCGGGACAGGGGAGACCCAGTACTTC.

The chain is built from TRBV5-1 and TRBJ2-7; no definite D call. This CDR3 has 13 residues. CDR1 and CDR2 (germline): SGHRS, YFSETQ. Trimming cost V 4 bases and J 3 bases, with 11 bases left between them. In DNA form, the CDR3 reads TGCGCCAGCAGCCCGGCCGTTAACTACGAGCAGTACTTC. Amino acids: CASSPAVNYEQYF.

Concerning this clonotype: A much larger clone lies a single base off, so this may be a read error. This chain joins TRBV12-3 or TRBV12-4 and TRBJ2-1; D unclear. This CDR3 contains 12 residues. The CDR3 here is CASSSLSNAQFF. The CDR3 DNA is TGTGCCAGCAGCTCCCTGTCCAATGCGCAGTTCTTC.

This clonotype showed up many times. The chain joins TRBV7-9 to TRBJ2-1; 9 bases line up with TRBD2. V gave up 0 bases and J gave up 7 bases; unmatched junction bases: 7. The germline V gene encodes CDR1 SEHNR and CDR2 FQNEAQ (reference sequence). The CDR3 extends over 16 amino acids. Here the CDR3 DNA reads TGTGCCAGCAGCTTAGCGCGTACTAGCGGGTATAATGAGCAGTTCTTC. Its protein product is CASSLARTSGYNEQFF.

In regard to this clonotype: An end of the junction does not agree with germline; a read error may underlie this. The chain combines TRBV12-3 or TRBV12-4 with TRBJ2-3; D might be TRBD1 or TRBD2, each matching 5 bases. This CDR3 has 15 residues. The CDR3 region is CASSPRDVGTDTRYF. CDR3 DNA sequence: TGTGCCAGCAGTCCCAGGGACGTAGGCACAGATACGCGGTATTTT.

This clonotype showed up just a few times. The chain links TRBV18 to TRBJ2-7; D is possibly TRBD2 (6 bases). In germline, CDR1 is KGHSH, CDR2 LQKENI. Trimming removed 3 bases from V and 5 bases from J, with 11 bases in between. The CDR3 totals 13 residues. CDR3 residues: CASSPSSGDEQYF. CDR3 sequence (DNA): TGTGCCAGCTCACCCTCCTCGGGGGACGAGCAGTACTTC. Full variable domain (remainder filled in from reference TRBV18 and TRBJ2-7): NAGVMQNPRHLVRRRGQEARLRCSPMKGHSHVYWYRQLPEEGLKFMVYLQKENIIDESGMPKERFSAEFPKEGPSILRIQQVVRGDSAAYFCASSPSSGDEQYFGPGTRLTVT.

With regard to this clonotype: A much larger clone differs from this one at a single base, so this may be a read error. The chain joins TRBV11-3 to TRBJ2-3; D unresolved. Germline V gene data show CDR1 as SGHNT and CDR2 as YENEEA. The CDR3 is made up of 13 amino acids. CDR3 nucleotide sequence: TGTGCCAGCAGCTTCTCCTGGGCAGATGCGCAGTATTTT. Its translation: CASSFSWADAQYF.

The V gene is TRBV5-1, the J gene TRBJ1-2; D possibly corresponds to TRBD1 (5 bases). The CDR3 extends over 13 amino acids. Trimming stripped 4 bases from V and 3 bases from J, with 10 bases between. The V gene's germline CDR1 is SGHRS and CDR2 YFSETQ. CDR3: CASSQTADYGYTF. The DNA for the CDR3 is TGCGCCAGCAGCCAGACAGCGGACTATGGCTACACCTTC.

V gene TRBV11-2 combines with J gene TRBJ1-2, with unresolved D. The CDR3 is 12 residues long. Germline V gene lookup returns CDR1 SGHAT and CDR2 FQNNGV. Trimming removed 8 bases at V and 1 base at J, with 8 bases between. This chain's CDR3 is CASLGDNYGYTF. CDR3 nucleotide sequence: TGTGCCAGCCTTGGAGATAACTATGGCTACACCTTC.

This clonotype was detected ten times or more. CDR3 nucleotides: TGTGCCAGCAGTGAGCAGGGACCCTACGAGCAGTACTTC. It translates to CASSEQGPYEQYF. This chain connects TRBV2 to TRBJ2-7; D might be TRBD1 or TRBD2, each matching 5 bases. V was cut by 3 bases and J by 2 bases, with 8 bases left in between. Germline CDR1 is SNHLY and CDR2 is FYNNEI. The CDR3 is made up of 13 amino acids.

This chain joins TRBV4-1 and TRBJ2-1, with D perhaps matching TRBD1 or TRBD2 (6 bases each). Per germline, CDR1 MGHRA and CDR2 YSYEKL. The germline V and J ends were trimmed by 3 bases and 14 bases, with 23 bases remaining between them. There are 15 residues in the CDR3. CDR3 loop: CASSHPGGGWAREFF. As DNA, the CDR3 is TGCGCCAGCAGCCACCCCGGGGGCGGGTGGGCCCGCGAGTTCTTC.

With respect to this clonotype: At one of its ends the junction is not consistent with the germline gene, which may arise from a read error. In DNA, the CDR3 is TGTGCCAGCAGCGTAAACACCCTGTATGCCTACACCTTC. It is translated as CASSVNTLYAYTF. The V call is TRBV9, the J call TRBJ1-2, with D unclear. The CDR3 runs to 13 residues. CDR1 is SGDLS, CDR2 YYNGEE, per germline. The full variable domain, completed using reference TRBV9 and TRBJ1-2, is DSGVTQTPKHLITATGQRVTLRCSPRSGDLSVYWYQQSLDQGLQFLIQYYNGEERAKGNILERFSAQQFPDLHSELNLSSLELGDSALYFCASSVNTLYAYTFGSGTRLTVV.

This clonotype was seen at least ten times. This chain uses TRBV7-3 with TRBJ2-1, with 10 bases matching TRBD2. The germline gives CDR1 SGHTA, CDR2 FQGTGA. There are 17 residues in the CDR3. V was clipped by 1 base and J by 1 base; unmatched bases: 4. CDR3 loop: CASSLNPSGSSYNEQFF. DNA for the CDR3: TGTGCCAGCAGCTTAAATCCTAGCGGGAGTTCCTACAATGAGCAGTTCTTC.

The chain uses TRBV27 and TRBJ1-4, with D uncertain. With 3 bases removed from V and 0 bases from J, the gap between germline ends came to 5 bases. CDR3 length equals 14 residues. Germline lookup yields CDR1 MNHEY and CDR2 SMNVEV (reference sequence). The CDR3 protein is CASSLISTNEKLFF. CDR3 DNA: TGTGCCAGCAGTTTGATCTCAACTAATGAAAAACTGTTTTTT.